A selection of T cell receptor beta chains follows, all from one sample in a study of siplizumab effects on memory and regulatory T cells. The method was immunoSEQ multiplex PCR; TCRdb's version includes in-frame clones alone and lacks a portion of them. The repertoire holds about 13,000 clones, with approximately 49% as singletons. Antigen specificity for these receptors is unknown. The sequenced material came from CFSE-low (dividing) CD4+ T cells sorted from an allogeneic mixed lymphocyte reaction. These TCRs come from a human donor in good health; the cells came from an allogeneic mixed lymphocyte reaction. CDR3s include the opening cysteine and the closing phenylalanine or tryptophan. D genes are given only for firm matches. For some rows the clone size is stated as once, few or many, or as a class when expanded; others skip it.

D: NA
size: NA
V: TRBV18
J: TRBJ1-1
DNA: TGTGCCAGCTCACCCGGCAAAGACAGCTCGATTGAAGCTTTCTTT
CDR3: CASSPGKDSSIEAFF

D: NA
size: NA
V: TRBV19
J: TRBJ2-6
DNA: TGTGCCAGTAGTATACGAGGGCAGTTCCCATCTGGGGCCAACGTCCTGACTTTC
CDR3: CASSIRGQFPSGANVLTF

D: NA
size: few
V: TRBV5-5
J: TRBJ1-1
DNA: TGTGCCAGCAGTAAGACAGGTTCCCACACTGAAGCTTTCTTT
CDR3: CASSKTGSHTEAFF

D: TRBD1
size: NA
V: TRBV18
J: TRBJ1-1
DNA: TGTGCCAGCTCACAAGGACAGGCCATGAACACTGAAGCTTTCTTT
CDR3: CASSQGQAMNTEAFF

D: NA
size: few
V: TRBV20-1
J: TRBJ2-7
DNA: TGCAGTGCTGGGACAAACTACGAGCAGTACTTC
CDR3: CSAGTNYEQYF

D: NA
size: NA
V: TRBV7-2
J: TRBJ2-7
DNA: TGTGCCAGCAGCTTAGTAGAGGGGCCCTACGAGCAGTACTTC
CDR3: CASSLVEGPYEQYF

D: TRBD1
size: few
V: TRBV18
J: TRBJ1-1
DNA: TGTGCCACCTCGGGACAGCTGAACACTGAAGCTTTCTTT
CDR3: CATSGQLNTEAFF

D: TRBD1
size: NA
V: TRBV4-1
J: TRBJ2-1
DNA: TGCGCCAGCAGCCAAGATAAGGGACAGGGGGCAGAGTTCTTC
CDR3: CASSQDKGQGAEFF

D: NA
size: NA
V: TRBV18
J: TRBJ1-5
DNA: TGTGCCAGCTCACCAGGGGATAGTCAGCCCCAGCATTTT
CDR3: CASSPGDSQPQHF

D: NA
size: once
V: TRBV5-1
J: TRBJ2-7
DNA: TGCGCCAGCAGCTTAGACCCCCTTTGGGACGAGCAGTACTTC
CDR3: CASSLDPLWDEQYF

D: NA
size: few
V: TRBV18
J: TRBJ2-7
DNA: TGTGCCAGCTCACCGTTGTCCTCCTACGAGCAGTACTTC
CDR3: CASSPLSSYEQYF

D: TRBD1
size: NA
V: TRBV9
J: TRBJ2-5
DNA: TGTGCCAGCAGCGCCCGAACAGGGGGAGAGACCCAGTACTTC
CDR3: CASSARTGGETQYF

D: NA
size: few
V: TRBV19
J: TRBJ2-2
DNA: TGTGCCAGTAGTATAGGTGGTTTCGGCACCGGGGAGCTGTTTTTT
CDR3: CASSIGGFGTGELFF

D: NA
size: few
V: TRBV6-1
J: TRBJ1-3
DNA: TGTGCCAGCGGTGGACGCGGCTCTGGAAACACCATATATTTT
CDR3: CASGGRGSGNTIYF

D: NA
size: NA
V: TRBV27
J: TRBJ1-2
DNA: TGTGCCAGCAGTCTGACGCAATACTATGGCTACACCTTC
CDR3: CASSLTQYYGYTF

D: NA
size: few
V: TRBV19
J: TRBJ1-2
DNA: TGTGCCAGTAGTGCCGACACGGCCAGTTACTATGGCTACACCTTC
CDR3: CASSADTASYYGYTF

D: TRBD1
size: NA
V: TRBV6-5
J: TRBJ2-7
DNA: TGTGCCAGCAGGATTGACAGGGGAGAGCAGTACTTC
CDR3: CASRIDRGEQYF

D: TRBD2
size: NA
V: TRBV30
J: TRBJ2-5
DNA: TGTGCCTGGAATCTAGGACTAGCGACGGAGACCCAGTACTTC
CDR3: CAWNLGLATETQYF

D: TRBD1
size: NA
V: TRBV19
J: TRBJ1-2
DNA: TGTGCCAGTAGTAGGGACAGGGGACCCTATGGCTACACCTTC
CDR3: CASSRDRGPYGYTF

D: NA
size: medium-sized
V: TRBV7-2
J: TRBJ2-7
DNA: TGTGCCAGCAGCCACGGGCATGTATCCTACGAGCAGTACTTC
CDR3: CASSHGHVSYEQYF

D: NA
size: few
V: TRBV29-1
J: TRBJ2-1
DNA: TGCAGCGTTGGTCTTCAGGGGAATAAGCGGTTCTTC
CDR3: CSVGLQGNKRFF

D: NA
size: few
V: TRBV5-1
J: TRBJ1-5
DNA: TGCGCCAGCAGCGGGGAACCATGTATAGGGTACCAGCCCCAGCATTTT
CDR3: CASSGEPCIGYQPQHF

D: TRBD1
size: medium-sized
V: TRBV7-9
J: TRBJ1-5
DNA: TGTGCCAGCAGCCTGGGGACAGGTCAGCATCAGCCCCAGCATTTT
CDR3: CASSLGTGQHQPQHF

D: NA
size: NA
V: TRBV5-6
J: TRBJ2-5
DNA: TGTGCCAGCAGCTTACGCGAGACCCAGTACTTC
CDR3: CASSLRETQYF

D: NA
size: medium-sized
V: TRBV30
J: TRBJ1-1
DNA: TGTGCCTGGAGTGTAGGAGGGGAAGCTTTCTTT
CDR3: CAWSVGGEAFF

D: NA
size: NA
V: TRBV7-9
J: TRBJ2-3
DNA: TGTGCCAGCAGCTTAGCGCCCTCAGATACGCAGTATTTT
CDR3: CASSLAPSDTQYF

D: NA
size: few
V: TRBV7-9
J: TRBJ2-1
DNA: TGTGCCAGCAGTTCAGTCTATGAGCAGTTCTTC
CDR3: CASSSVYEQFF

D: TRBD2
size: NA
V: TRBV10-1
J: TRBJ2-7
DNA: TGCGCCAGCAGCCCAAGACTAGCGGGGAACTCCTACGAGCAGTACTTC
CDR3: CASSPRLAGNSYEQYF

D: TRBD1
size: medium-sized
V: TRBV2
J: TRBJ1-6
DNA: TGTGCCAGCACCGGGACAGGGCTCTATAATTCACCCCTCCACTTT
CDR3: CASTGTGLYNSPLHF

D: NA
size: NA
V: TRBV7-2
J: TRBJ2-7
DNA: TGTGCCAGCAGCCTCAACGGTGCCTACGAGCAGTACTTC
CDR3: CASSLNGAYEQYF

D: NA
size: NA
V: TRBV7-2
J: TRBJ2-3
DNA: TGTGCCAGCAGCTCACCCGGTGGTCCAGATACGCAGTATTTT
CDR3: CASSSPGGPDTQYF

D: NA
size: NA
V: TRBV2
J: TRBJ2-2
DNA: TGTGCCAGCAGTGCACAGGGAACCAACACCGGGGAGCTGTTTTTT
CDR3: CASSAQGTNTGELFF

D: NA
size: NA
V: TRBV10-1
J: TRBJ2-5
DNA: TGCGCCAGCAATCTGGACCCGAACCAAGAGACCCAGTACTTC
CDR3: CASNLDPNQETQYF

D: TRBD2
size: NA
V: TRBV6-1
J: TRBJ2-7
DNA: TGTGCCAGCAGTGAGGGGGGGACGACCTACGAGCAGTACTTC
CDR3: CASSEGGTTYEQYF

D: TRBD1
size: NA
V: TRBV7-8
J: TRBJ1-4
DNA: TGTGCCAGCAGCTTATCCGGGACAGGGGAGGAAAAACTGTTTTTT
CDR3: CASSLSGTGEEKLFF

D: NA
size: few
V: TRBV2
J: TRBJ1-2
DNA: TGTGCCAGCAGTCGTACAGGATATGGCTACACCTTC
CDR3: CASSRTGYGYTF

D: NA
size: few
V: TRBV5-6
J: TRBJ1-5
DNA: TGTGCCAGCAGCTTTTTTTCCAGAAGCAATCAGCCCCAGCATTTT
CDR3: CASSFFSRSNQPQHF

D: NA
size: NA
V: TRBV28
J: TRBJ1-2
DNA: TGTGCCAGCAGTCATACAGGTTATGGCTACACCTTC
CDR3: CASSHTGYGYTF

D: TRBD2
size: NA
V: TRBV27
J: TRBJ2-1
DNA: TGTGCCAGCAGTTTCACTAGCGGGAGATCGAATGAGCAGTTCTTC
CDR3: CASSFTSGRSNEQFF

D: NA
size: NA
V: TRBV21-1
J: TRBJ2-1
DNA: TGTGCCAGCAGCAAAGGGGCAGGAGAATCCTACAATGAGCAGTTCTTC
CDR3: CASSKGAGESYNEQFF

D: NA
size: medium-sized
V: TRBV5-1
J: TRBJ2-3
DNA: TGCGCCAGCAGCTTGGGACAGACTAGCACAGATACGCAGTATTTT
CDR3: CASSLGQTSTDTQYF

D: NA
size: NA
V: TRBV9
J: TRBJ2-1
DNA: TGTGCCAGCAGCGTACAGGGCCAGACCTACAATGAGCAGTTCTTC
CDR3: CASSVQGQTYNEQFF

D: NA
size: NA
V: TRBV7-9
J: TRBJ1-2
DNA: TGTGCCAGCAGCTCCCCACTACAGGACTACACCTTC
CDR3: CASSSPLQDYTF

D: NA
size: few
V: TRBV5-5
J: TRBJ1-1
DNA: TGTGCCAGCAGTCGCAGGGGTGAAGGACTAGGCACTGAAGCTTTCTTT
CDR3: CASSRRGEGLGTEAFF

D: TRBD2
size: NA
V: TRBV6-1
J: TRBJ2-5
DNA: TGTGCCAGCAGTGCCCGACTAGCGGGGCTCCAAGAGACCCAGTACTTC
CDR3: CASSARLAGLQETQYF

D: NA
size: NA
V: TRBV25-1
J: TRBJ2-5
DNA: TGTGCCAGCGCCCGGGCGCGAGAGACCCAGTACTTC
CDR3: CASARARETQYF

D: NA
size: NA
V: TRBV11-2
J: TRBJ1-2
DNA: TGTGCCAGCAGCTTAGCGCGGGCGGTTCCTTATGGCTACACCTTC
CDR3: CASSLARAVPYGYTF

D: NA
size: NA
V: TRBV6-9
J: TRBJ2-3
DNA: TGTGCCAGCAGCCAGGGGACAGATACGCAGTATTTT
CDR3: CASSQGTDTQYF

D: NA
size: NA
V: TRBV30
J: TRBJ1-1
DNA: TGTGCCTGGAACAGGGTGAACACTGAAGCTTTCTTT
CDR3: CAWNRVNTEAFF

D: TRBD2
size: NA
V: TRBV7-6
J: TRBJ2-1
DNA: TGTGCCAGCAGCTTACTACTAGCGGGTGAGCAGTTCTTC
CDR3: CASSLLLAGEQFF

D: NA
size: NA
V: TRBV4-2
J: TRBJ2-2
DNA: TGTGCCAGCAGCTTAGATAGTGGGACGGGCGGGGAGCTGTTTTTT
CDR3: CASSLDSGTGGELFF

D: TRBD1
size: NA
V: TRBV29-1
J: TRBJ2-1
DNA: TGCAGCGTCGTCCGGGACAGCAATGAGCAGTTCTTC
CDR3: CSVVRDSNEQFF